The clone carrying this T cell receptor (beta chain) was recorded a few times. The target antigen is unknown. This record comes from a study of lymphopenia after photon versus proton radiotherapy. Whole-study findings and limits: Post-nadir TCR diversity decline inversely tracked overall survival among those who died. Photon-treated patients lost naive T cells and TCR diversity; proton-treated stayed stable. Better survival with proton therapy was suggested as possible, not demonstrated. After lymphocyte nadir, photon-treated repertoires showed oligoclonal expansion, especially CD8+ Temra.

Sequencing used immunoSEQ multiplex PCR; TCRdb keeps in-frame clones, though not all of them. The sample includes around 66,000 clones, 86% seen only once; the top ten take roughly 2.3%. Trimming took 4 bases from V and 5 from J, leaving 17 bases between them. The germline V gene encodes CDR1 SEHNR and CDR2 FQNEAQ (reference sequence). The CDR3 contains 15 residues. The chain couples TRBV7-9 to TRBJ1-2, with D possibly matching TRBD1 (5 bases). The material sequenced was peripheral blood, taken from a patient treated with photon-based radiotherapy. The receptor comes from a man aged 35-49 years with gastric cancer. DNA for the CDR3: TGTGCCAGCAGCTCAAAATACGGGGGGAGTTATGGCTACACCTTC. Encoded protein: CASSSKYGGSYGYTF.